This T cell receptor beta chain was found in a study of graft-versus-host responses after intestinal transplantation. Only in-frame clones appear in the TCRdb table, and some are missing; sequencing was by immunoSEQ multiplex PCR. The sample carries tens of thousands of clones, roughly 90% recorded once. Trimming at V came to 3 bases and at J to 8 bases, leaving 5 bases not matched to a gene. Germline CDR1 reads MGHDK; CDR2 reads SYGVNS. This CDR3 comprises 13 residues. This clone showed up just once. Its target is not known. This TCR was sampled from a human donor who was the organ donor for an intestinal transplant. This chain uses TRBV25-1 with TRBJ1-1; 8 nucleotides align to TRBD1. Sequences were derived from unstimulated CD4+ T cells sorted from spleen or lymph node cells, sampled before transplant. The CDR3 region has the DNA TGTGCCAGCAGTGAGTTGAGGACAGGGGAAGCTTTCTTT. It specifies CASSELRTGEAFF.